This is a list of T cell receptor beta chains from one sample in a study of identical twins. TCRdb re-derived calls from the 5' RACE reads in MiXCR, one entry per CDR3 protein. In the table there are 1.5 million to 2 million distinct CDR3 sequences, about 32% of which are singletons. The sample consisted of cord blood. These receptors originate from a newborn girl in good health. CDR3s include the opening cysteine and the closing phenylalanine or tryptophan. The D gene is left open where the match is weak. Size values are once, few and many counts, or a class for expanded clones, and some rows have none.

D gene	CDR3 length	V gene	J gene	clone size	CDR3 protein	CDR3 DNA
-	16	TRBV5-1	TRBJ2-2	few	CASSATGTLNTGELFF	TGCGCCAGCAGCGCTACCGGGACCCTGAACACCGGGGAGCTGTTTTTT
-	17	TRBV6-1	TRBJ2-3	few	CASSEAFTSRYTDTQYF	TGTGCCAGCAGTGAAGCGTTCACTAGCCGATACACAGATACGCAGTATTTT
-	14	TRBV6-2/TRBV6-3	TRBJ1-2	few	CASSSYGTNYGYTF	TGTGCCAGCAGTTCGTACGGGACTAACTATGGCTACACCTTC
-	13	TRBV29-1	TRBJ1-1	-	CSVEEAARAEAFF	TGCAGCGTTGAAGAGGCCGCTCGAGCTGAAGCTTTCTTT
-	17	TRBV6-2/TRBV6-3	TRBJ1-1	-	CASSYAKRRFPNTQAFF	TGTGCCAGCAGTTACGCAAAACGCAGATTCCCGAACACTCAAGCTTTCTTT
-	13	TRBV12-3/TRBV12-4	TRBJ1-6	once	CASSRHRDSPLHF	TGTGCCAGCAGTCGACACAGGGATTCACCCCTCCACTTT
-	14	TRBV5-1	TRBJ1-6	-	CASSMRRDNSPLHF	TGCGCCAGCAGCATGCGACGGGATAATTCACCCCTCCACTTT
-	11	TRBV20-1	TRBJ1-1	few	CSAIHSTEAFF	TGCAGTGCTATCCACAGTACTGAAGCTTTCTTT
TRBD2	14	TRBV12-3/TRBV12-4	TRBJ2-7	-	CASSLERDSYEQYF	TGTGCCAGCAGTTTAGAGCGGGATTCCTACGAGCAGTACTTC
TRBD2	13	TRBV6-5	TRBJ2-1	-	CASELAGGNEQFF	TGTGCCAGCGAACTAGCGGGAGGGAATGAGCAGTTCTTC
-	14	TRBV5-1	TRBJ1-2	-	CASTHRPWGYGYTF	TGCGCCAGCACCCACAGACCCTGGGGCTATGGCTACACCTTC
TRBD1	12	TRBV29-1	TRBJ2-7	many	CSATGVSYEQYF	TGCAGCGCTACAGGGGTATCCTACGAGCAGTACTTC
-	13	TRBV29-1	TRBJ1-1	few	CSVCGGPNTEAFF	TGCAGCGTTTGTGGGGGTCCAAACACTGAAGCTTTCTTT
TRBD2	15	TRBV10-3	TRBJ2-2	-	CATSRTSGNTGELFF	TGTGCCACCTCTCGGACTAGCGGAAACACCGGGGAGCTGTTTTTT
-	14	TRBV13	TRBJ1-5	few	CASSLGRLDQPQHF	TGTGCCAGCAGCTTAGGCCGTTTGGATCAGCCCCAGCATTTT
-	15	TRBV5-1	TRBJ2-7	-	CASSSTGLVLYEQYF	TGCGCCAGCAGCTCGACGGGACTGGTTCTGTACGAGCAGTACTTC
-	15	TRBV4-2	TRBJ2-1	-	CASSQVRFLVDEQFF	TGTGCCAGCAGCCAAGTGAGGTTCCTAGTCGATGAGCAGTTCTTC
-	15	TRBV7-2	TRBJ2-7	-	CASSVTGGAYNEQYF	TGTGCCAGCAGCGTAACAGGGGGGGCCTACAATGAGCAGTACTTC
-	14	TRBV12-3/TRBV12-4	TRBJ1-2	few	CASTSRGLFYGYTF	TGTGCCAGCACCTCACGAGGGCTGTTCTATGGCTACACCTTC
TRBD1	17	TRBV4-2	TRBJ2-7	-	CASSQDWGTGSSYEQYF	TGTGCCAGCAGCCAAGATTGGGGGACAGGGAGCTCCTACGAGCAGTACTTC
-	15	TRBV29-1	TRBJ1-2	-	CSVEDSGRVNYGYTF	TGCAGCGTTGAAGATAGTGGCAGGGTTAACTATGGCTACACCTTC
-	13	TRBV2	TRBJ2-3	few	CASRLPGIDTQYF	TGTGCCAGCAGGCTTCCAGGGATAGATACGCAGTATTTT
TRBD1	14	TRBV29-1	TRBJ1-2	few	CSVGGGQGDYGYTF	TGCAGCGTTGGGGGGGGACAGGGGGACTATGGCTACACCTTC
TRBD2	14	TRBV20-1	TRBJ2-7	-	CRARVSGNVYEQYF	TGCAGGGCTAGAGTGAGCGGGAACGTTTACGAGCAGTACTTC
-	14	TRBV3-1	TRBJ2-5	few	CASSQVTAQETQYF	TGTGCCAGCAGCCAAGTAACTGCGCAAGAGACCCAGTACTTC
TRBD1	18	TRBV5-1	TRBJ2-3	-	CASSPTPSGTGGTDTQYF	TGCGCCAGCAGCCCGACGCCTTCCGGGACAGGTGGCACAGATACGCAGTATTTT
-	16	TRBV7-9	TRBJ2-3	-	CASSLGRYGSTDTQYF	TGTGCCAGCAGCTTAGGCCGATACGGGAGCACAGATACGCAGTATTTT
TRBD2	17	TRBV3-1	TRBJ2-2	-	CASSQVVLAGSSGELFF	TGTGCCAGCAGCCAAGTTGTACTAGCGGGAAGCTCGGGGGAGCTGTTTTTT
-	9	TRBV20-1	TRBJ2-7	few	CSASRQQYF	TGCAGTGCTTCTAGGCAGCAGTACTTC
-	13	TRBV20-1	TRBJ2-5	few	CSGFKGLQETQYF	TGCAGTGGTTTTAAGGGACTGCAAGAGACCCAGTACTTC
-	14	TRBV5-6	TRBJ2-7	few	CASSFAGEGYEQYF	TGTGCCAGCAGCTTCGCAGGAGAAGGATACGAGCAGTACTTC